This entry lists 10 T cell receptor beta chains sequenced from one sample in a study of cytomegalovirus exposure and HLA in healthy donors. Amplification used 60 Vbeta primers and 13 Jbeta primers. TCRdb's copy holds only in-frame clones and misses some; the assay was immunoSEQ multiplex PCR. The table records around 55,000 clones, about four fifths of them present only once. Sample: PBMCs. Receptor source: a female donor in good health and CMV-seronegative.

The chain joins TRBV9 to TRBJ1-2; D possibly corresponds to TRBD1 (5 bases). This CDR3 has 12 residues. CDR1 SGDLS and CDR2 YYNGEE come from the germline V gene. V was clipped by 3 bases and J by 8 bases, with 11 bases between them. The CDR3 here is CASSGSGIGYTF. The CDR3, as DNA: TGTGCCAGCAGCGGCTCAGGGATAGGCTACACCTTC.

The CDR3, as DNA: TGTGCCAGCAGCTTGTTTAACCAGGGCACTAATGAAAAACTGTTTTTT. It is translated as CASSLFNQGTNEKLFF. V and J are TRBV5-6 and TRBJ1-4; perhaps TRBD1 as D (5 bases). The V gene lost 1 base and the J gene lost 2 bases, with 12 bases spanning the gap. This CDR3 has 16 amino acids. Per the germline V gene, CDR1 is SGHDT and CDR2 is YYEEEE.

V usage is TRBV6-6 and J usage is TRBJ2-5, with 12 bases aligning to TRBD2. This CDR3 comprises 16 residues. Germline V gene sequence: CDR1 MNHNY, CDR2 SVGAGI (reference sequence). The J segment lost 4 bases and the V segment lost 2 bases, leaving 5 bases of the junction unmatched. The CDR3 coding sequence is TGTGCCAGCAGTTACCCTCGGACTAGCGGGGTAGAGACCCAGTACTTC. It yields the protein CASSYPRTSGVETQYF.

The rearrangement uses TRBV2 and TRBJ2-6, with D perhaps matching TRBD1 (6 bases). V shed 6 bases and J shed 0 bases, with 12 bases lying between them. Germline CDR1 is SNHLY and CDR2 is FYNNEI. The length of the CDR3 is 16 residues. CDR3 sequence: CASREGVTSGANVLTF. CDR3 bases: TGTGCCAGCAGAGAGGGGGTTACCTCTGGGGCCAACGTCCTGACTTTC.

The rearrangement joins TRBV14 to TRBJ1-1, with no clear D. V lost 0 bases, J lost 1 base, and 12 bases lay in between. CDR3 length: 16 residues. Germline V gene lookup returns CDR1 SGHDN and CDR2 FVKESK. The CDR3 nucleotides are TGTGCCAGCAGCCAAGAATTGGGGAGGGAGAACACTGAAGCTTTCTTT. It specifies CASSQELGRENTEAFF.

CDR3 sequence (DNA): TGTGCCAGCAGCTTAGACCACAGGGGGCGGACTGAAGCTTTCTTT. This encodes CASSLDHRGRTEAFF. The chain recombines TRBV11-2 with TRBJ1-1, with 9 bases that match TRBD1. The CDR3 length is 15 residues. From germline, CDR1 is SGHAT and CDR2 FQNNGV. The V and J ends lost 0 bases and 5 bases, in that order; junction bases with no gene match: 4.

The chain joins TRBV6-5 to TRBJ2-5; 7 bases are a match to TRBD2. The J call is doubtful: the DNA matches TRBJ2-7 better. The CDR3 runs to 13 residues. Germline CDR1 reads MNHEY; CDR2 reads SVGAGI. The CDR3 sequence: CASRRGLLYEQYF. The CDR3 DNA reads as TGTGCCAGCAGGCGGGGGTTATTATACGAGCAGTACTTC.

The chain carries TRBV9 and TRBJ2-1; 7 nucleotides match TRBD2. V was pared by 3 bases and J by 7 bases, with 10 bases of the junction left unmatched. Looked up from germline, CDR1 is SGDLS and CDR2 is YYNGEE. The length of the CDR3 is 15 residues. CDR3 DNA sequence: TGTGCCAGCAGCGCCTTCCCGACTAGCTCAAATGAGCAGTTCTTC. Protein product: CASSAFPTSSNEQFF.

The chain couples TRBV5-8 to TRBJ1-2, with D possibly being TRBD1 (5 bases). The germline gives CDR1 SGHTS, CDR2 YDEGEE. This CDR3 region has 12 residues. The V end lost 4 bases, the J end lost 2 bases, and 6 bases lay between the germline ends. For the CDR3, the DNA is TGTGCCAGCAGCCCAGGGAACTATGGCTACACCTTC. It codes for CASSPGNYGYTF. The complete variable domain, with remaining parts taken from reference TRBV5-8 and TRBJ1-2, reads EAGVTQSPTHLIKTRGQQATLRCSPISGHTSVYWYQQALGLGLQFLLWYDEGEERNRGNFPPRFSGRQFPNYSSELNVNALELEDSALYLCASSPGNYGYTFGSGTRLTVV.

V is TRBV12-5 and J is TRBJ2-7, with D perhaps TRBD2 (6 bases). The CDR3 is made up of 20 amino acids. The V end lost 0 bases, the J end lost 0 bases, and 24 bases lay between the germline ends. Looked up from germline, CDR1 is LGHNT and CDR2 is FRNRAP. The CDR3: CASGLVISALGGQSSYEQYF. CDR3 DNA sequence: TGTGCTAGTGGTTTGGTCATATCCGCACTCGGGGGTCAAAGCTCCTACGAGCAGTACTTC.